This T cell receptor (beta chain) was captured by sequencing in a study of shared clonotypes between healthy human individuals. This clone was seen a single time. The naive CD8 subset, CD45RO-negative cells positively selected for CCR7, excluded terminally differentiated effector memory CD45RA+ cells. The CDR3 totals 15 residues. Trimming left V 6 bases short and J 2 bases short, with 13 bases between. Germline V gene sequence: CDR1 MNHEY, CDR2 SVGAGI. Repertoires were generated with immunoSEQ multiplex PCR, while TCRdb's copy carries only in-frame clones and drops some. Of hundreds of thousands of clones listed, 90% to 97% are singletons.

Sequencing input: naive CD8+ T cells sorted from blood. The clonotype was recovered from a man younger than 45 in good health. This chain joins TRBV6-5 and TRBJ2-2, with D possibly being TRBD1 (5 bases). CDR3 bases: TGTGCCAGCAGCCCTTCCGACAGCAACACCGGGGAGCTGTTTTTT. Translated: CASSPSDSNTGELFF.